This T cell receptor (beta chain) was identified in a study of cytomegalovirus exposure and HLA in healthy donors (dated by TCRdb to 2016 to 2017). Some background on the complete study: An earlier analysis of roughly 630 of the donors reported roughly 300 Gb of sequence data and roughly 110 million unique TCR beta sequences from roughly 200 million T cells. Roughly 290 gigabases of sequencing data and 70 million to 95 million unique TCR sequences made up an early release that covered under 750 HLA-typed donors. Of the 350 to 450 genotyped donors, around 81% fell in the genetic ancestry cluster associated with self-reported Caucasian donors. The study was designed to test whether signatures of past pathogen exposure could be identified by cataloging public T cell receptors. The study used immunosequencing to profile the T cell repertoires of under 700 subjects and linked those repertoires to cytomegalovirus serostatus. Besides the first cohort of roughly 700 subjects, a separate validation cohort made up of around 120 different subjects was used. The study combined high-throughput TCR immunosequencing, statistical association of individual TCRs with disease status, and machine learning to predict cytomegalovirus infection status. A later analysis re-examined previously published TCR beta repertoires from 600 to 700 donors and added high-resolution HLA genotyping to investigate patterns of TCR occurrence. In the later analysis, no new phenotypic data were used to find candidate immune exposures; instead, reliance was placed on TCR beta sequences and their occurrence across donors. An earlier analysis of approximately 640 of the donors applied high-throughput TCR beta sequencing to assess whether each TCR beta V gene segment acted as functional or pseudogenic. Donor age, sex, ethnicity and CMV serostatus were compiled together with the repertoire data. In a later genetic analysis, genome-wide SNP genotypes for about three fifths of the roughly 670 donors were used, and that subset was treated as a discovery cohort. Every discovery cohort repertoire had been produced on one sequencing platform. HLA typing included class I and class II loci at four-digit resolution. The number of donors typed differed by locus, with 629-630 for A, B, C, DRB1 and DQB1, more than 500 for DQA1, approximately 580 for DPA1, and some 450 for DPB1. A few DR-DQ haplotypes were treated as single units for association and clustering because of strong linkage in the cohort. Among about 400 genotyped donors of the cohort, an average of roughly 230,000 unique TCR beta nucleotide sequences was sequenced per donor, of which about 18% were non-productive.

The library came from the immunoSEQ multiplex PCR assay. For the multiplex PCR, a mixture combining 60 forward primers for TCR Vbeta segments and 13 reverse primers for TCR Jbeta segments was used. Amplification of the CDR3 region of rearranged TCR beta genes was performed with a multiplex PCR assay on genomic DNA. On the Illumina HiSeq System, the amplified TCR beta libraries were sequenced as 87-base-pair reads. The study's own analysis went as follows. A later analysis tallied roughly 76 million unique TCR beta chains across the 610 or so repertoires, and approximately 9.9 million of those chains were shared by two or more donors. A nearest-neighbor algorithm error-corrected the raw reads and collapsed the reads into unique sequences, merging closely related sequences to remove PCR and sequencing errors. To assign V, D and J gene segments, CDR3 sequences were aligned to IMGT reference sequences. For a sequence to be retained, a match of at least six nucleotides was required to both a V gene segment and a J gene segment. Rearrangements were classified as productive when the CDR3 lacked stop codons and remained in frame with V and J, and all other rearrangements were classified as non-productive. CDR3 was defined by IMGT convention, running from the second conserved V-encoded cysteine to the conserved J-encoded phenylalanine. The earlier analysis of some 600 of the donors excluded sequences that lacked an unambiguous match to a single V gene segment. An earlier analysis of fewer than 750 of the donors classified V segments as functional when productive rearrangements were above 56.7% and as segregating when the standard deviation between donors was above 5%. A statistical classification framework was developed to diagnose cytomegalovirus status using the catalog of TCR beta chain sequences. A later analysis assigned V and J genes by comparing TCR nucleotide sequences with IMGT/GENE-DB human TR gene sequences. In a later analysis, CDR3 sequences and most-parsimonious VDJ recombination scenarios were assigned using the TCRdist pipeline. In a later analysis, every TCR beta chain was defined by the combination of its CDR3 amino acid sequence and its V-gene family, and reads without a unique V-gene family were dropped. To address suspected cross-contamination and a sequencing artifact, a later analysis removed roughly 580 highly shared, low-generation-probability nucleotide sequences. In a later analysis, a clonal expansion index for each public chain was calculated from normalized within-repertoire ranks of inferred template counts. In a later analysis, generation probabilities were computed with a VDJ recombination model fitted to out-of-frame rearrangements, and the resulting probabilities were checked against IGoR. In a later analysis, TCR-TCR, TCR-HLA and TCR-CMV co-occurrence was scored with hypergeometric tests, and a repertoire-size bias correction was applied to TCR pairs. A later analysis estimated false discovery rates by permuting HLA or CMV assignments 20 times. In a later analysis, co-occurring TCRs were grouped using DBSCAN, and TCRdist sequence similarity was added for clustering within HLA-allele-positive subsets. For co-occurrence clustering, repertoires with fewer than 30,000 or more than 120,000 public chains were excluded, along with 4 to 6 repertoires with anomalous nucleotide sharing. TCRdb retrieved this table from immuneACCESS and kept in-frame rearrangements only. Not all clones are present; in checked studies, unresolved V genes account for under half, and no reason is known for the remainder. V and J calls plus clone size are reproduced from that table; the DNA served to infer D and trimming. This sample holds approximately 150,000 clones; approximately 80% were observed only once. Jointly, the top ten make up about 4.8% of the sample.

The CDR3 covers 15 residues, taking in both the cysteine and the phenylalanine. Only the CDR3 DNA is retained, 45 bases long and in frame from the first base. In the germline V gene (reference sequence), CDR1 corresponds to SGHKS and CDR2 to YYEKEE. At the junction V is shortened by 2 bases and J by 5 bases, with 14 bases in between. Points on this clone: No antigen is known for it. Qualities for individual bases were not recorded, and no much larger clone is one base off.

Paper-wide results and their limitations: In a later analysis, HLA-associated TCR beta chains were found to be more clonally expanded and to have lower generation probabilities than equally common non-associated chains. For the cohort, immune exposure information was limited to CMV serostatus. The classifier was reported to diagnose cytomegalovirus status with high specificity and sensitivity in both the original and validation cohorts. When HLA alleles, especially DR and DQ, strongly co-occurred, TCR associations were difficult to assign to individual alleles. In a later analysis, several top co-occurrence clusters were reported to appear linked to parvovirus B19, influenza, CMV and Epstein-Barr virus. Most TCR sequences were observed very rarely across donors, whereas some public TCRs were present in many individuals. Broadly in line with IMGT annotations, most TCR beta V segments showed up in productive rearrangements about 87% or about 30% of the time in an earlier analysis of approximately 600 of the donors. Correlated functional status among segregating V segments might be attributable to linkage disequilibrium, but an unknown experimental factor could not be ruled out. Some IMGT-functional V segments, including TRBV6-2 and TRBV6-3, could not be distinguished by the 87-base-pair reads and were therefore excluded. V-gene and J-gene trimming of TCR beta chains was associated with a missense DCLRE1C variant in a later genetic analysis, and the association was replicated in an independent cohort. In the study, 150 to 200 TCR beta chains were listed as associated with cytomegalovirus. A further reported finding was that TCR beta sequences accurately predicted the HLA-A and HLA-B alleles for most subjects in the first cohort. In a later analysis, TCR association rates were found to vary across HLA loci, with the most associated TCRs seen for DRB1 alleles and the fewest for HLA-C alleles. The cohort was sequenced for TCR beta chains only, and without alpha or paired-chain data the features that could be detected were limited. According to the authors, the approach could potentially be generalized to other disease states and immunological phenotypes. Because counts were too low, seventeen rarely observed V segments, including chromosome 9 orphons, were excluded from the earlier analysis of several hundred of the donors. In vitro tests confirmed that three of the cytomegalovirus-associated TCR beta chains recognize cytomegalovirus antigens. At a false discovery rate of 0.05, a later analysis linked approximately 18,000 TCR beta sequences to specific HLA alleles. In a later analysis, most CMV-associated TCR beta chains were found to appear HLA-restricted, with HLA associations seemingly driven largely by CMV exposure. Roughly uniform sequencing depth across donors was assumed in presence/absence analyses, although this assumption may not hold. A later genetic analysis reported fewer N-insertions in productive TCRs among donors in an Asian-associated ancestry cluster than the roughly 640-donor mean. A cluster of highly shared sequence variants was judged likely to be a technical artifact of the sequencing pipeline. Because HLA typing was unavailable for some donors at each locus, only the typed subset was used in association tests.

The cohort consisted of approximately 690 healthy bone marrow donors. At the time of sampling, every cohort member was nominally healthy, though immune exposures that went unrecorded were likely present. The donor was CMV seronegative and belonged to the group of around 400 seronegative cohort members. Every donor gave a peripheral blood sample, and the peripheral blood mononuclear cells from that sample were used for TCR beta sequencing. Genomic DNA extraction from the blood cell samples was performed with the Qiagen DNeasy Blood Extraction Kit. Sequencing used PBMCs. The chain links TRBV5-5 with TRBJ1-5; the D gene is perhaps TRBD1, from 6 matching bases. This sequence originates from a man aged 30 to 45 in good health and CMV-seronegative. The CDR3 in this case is CASSFLRDIDQPQHF. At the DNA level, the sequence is TGTGCCAGCAGCTTTCTCCGGGACATTGATCAGCCCCAGCATTTT.